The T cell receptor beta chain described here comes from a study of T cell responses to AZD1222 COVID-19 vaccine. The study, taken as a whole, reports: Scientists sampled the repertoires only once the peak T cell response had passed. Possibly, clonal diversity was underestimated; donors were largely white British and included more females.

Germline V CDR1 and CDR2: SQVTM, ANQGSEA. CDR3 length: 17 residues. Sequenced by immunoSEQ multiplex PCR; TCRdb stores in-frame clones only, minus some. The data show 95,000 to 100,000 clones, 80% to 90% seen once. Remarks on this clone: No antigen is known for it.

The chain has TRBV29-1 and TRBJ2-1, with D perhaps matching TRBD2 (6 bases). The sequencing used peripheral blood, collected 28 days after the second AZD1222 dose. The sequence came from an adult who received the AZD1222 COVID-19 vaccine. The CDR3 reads CRDSFTTRTSSYNEQFF. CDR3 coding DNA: TGCAGAGATTCTTTCACGACTAGAACGAGCTCCTACAATGAGCAGTTCTTC.